What follows are 12 T cell receptor beta chains derived from one specimen sequenced in a study of long-term antiretroviral therapy in people with HIV. The run of the v3.0 immunoSEQ assay was at survey level. The method was immunoSEQ multiplex PCR; TCRdb's version includes in-frame clones alone and lacks a portion of them. The table records roughly 11,000 clones, around 89% of them present only once. This specimen was unsorted PBMCs, taken 0.2 years before starting antiretroviral therapy. The receptors here all came from a woman aged 40 to 55 with HIV.

The chain has TRBV15 and TRBJ2-3; possibly TRBD2 for D (7 bases). The CDR3 consists of 17 residues. CDR1 and CDR2 (germline): LNHNV, YYDKDF (reference sequence). V gave up 3 bases and J gave up 2 bases, with 18 bases separating them. The CDR3 bases are TGTGCCACCAGCAGCCAAGGGGGGGAGCCAATCACAGATACGCAGTATTTT. This translates into CATSSQGGEPITDTQYF. The full variable domain, with the rest looked up from reference TRBV15 and TRBJ2-3, is DAMVIQNPRYQVTQFGKPVTLSCSQTLNHNVMYWYQQKSSQAPKLLFHYYDKDFNNEADTPDNFQSRRPNTSFCFLDIRSPGLGDTAMYLCATSSQGGEPITDTQYFGPGTRLTVL.

This clone appeared once. The CDR3 loop is CASNIQGSNEKLFF. The CDR3 DNA reads as TGTGCCAGCAATATTCAGGGGTCTAATGAAAAACTGTTTTTT. This chain uses TRBV2 with TRBJ1-4; perhaps TRBD1 as D (6 bases). V was trimmed by 7 bases and J by 3 bases, leaving 12 bases between them. CDR3 length equals 14 residues. Germline CDR1 and CDR2: SNHLY and FYNNEI.

This rearrangement joins TRBV5-4 to TRBJ1-1; TRBD1 aligns across 11 bases. The CDR3 contains 14 residues. In germline, CDR1 is SGHNT, CDR2 YYREEE (reference sequence). The V segment lost 4 bases and the J segment 11 bases; nucleotides outside the gene matches: 10. CDR3 DNA sequence: TGTGCCAGCAGCGGGTGGGACAGGGGGGGGAAGGCTTTCTTT. Protein product: CASSGWDRGGKAFF.

The V call is TRBV9, the J call TRBJ2-7; possible D gene TRBD1, 6 bases. The V and J ends lost 4 bases and 0 bases respectively, with 17 bases between them. The CDR3 contains 16 residues. Germline V lookup: CDR1 SGDLS, CDR2 YYNGEE. CDR3: CASSSRASGHSYEQYF. The CDR3 coding sequence is TGTGCCAGCAGCTCCCGAGCCTCGGGACACTCCTACGAGCAGTACTTC.

The chain recombines TRBV5-1 with TRBJ2-2; tentatively, D is TRBD1 (5 bases). Germline V lookup: CDR1 SGHRS, CDR2 YFSETQ. V was clipped by 2 bases and J by 4 bases, with 9 bases between them. The CDR3 consists of 14 residues. The CDR3 is CASSLGAATGELFF. The CDR3 DNA follows: TGCGCCAGCAGCTTAGGGGCCGCCACCGGGGAGCTGTTTTTT.

CDR3 amino acids: CATTAWPGNTEAFF. For the CDR3, the DNA is TGTGCCACTACCGCATGGCCGGGGAACACTGAAGCTTTCTTT. The chain joins TRBV19 to TRBJ1-1; D is ambiguous. V was trimmed by 10 bases and J by 1 base, leaving 16 bases between them. This CDR3 contains 14 residues. Looked up from germline, CDR1 is LNHDA and CDR2 is SQIVND (reference sequence).

The chain joins TRBV5-5 to TRBJ1-5, with 9 bases aligning to TRBD1. This CDR3 is built from 13 residues. The junction had 4 bases not matched to a gene; V was cut back by 7 bases and J by 5 bases. Germline CDR1 reads SGHKS; CDR2 reads YYEKEE (reference sequence). The CDR3 region is CASSGQGYQPQHF. The CDR3 DNA follows: TGTGCCAGCTCCGGACAGGGGTATCAGCCCCAGCATTTT.

The chain has TRBV7-8 and TRBJ2-7; D might be TRBD2 (7 bases). CDR1 and CDR2 (germline): SGHVS, FQNEAQ. The CDR3 sequence is 14 residues long. V was trimmed by 5 bases and J by 3 bases, leaving 14 bases between them. The DNA of the CDR3 is TGTGCCAGCAGCGGACTAGTACAGGGCTACGAGCAGTACTTC. Encoded protein: CASSGLVQGYEQYF.

This chain connects TRBV5-6 to TRBJ2-1; D unresolved. Germline CDR1 and CDR2: SGHDT and YYEEEE. The CDR3 runs 14 residues. V lost 0 bases and J lost 7, with 11 bases in between. The DNA for the CDR3 is TGTGCCAGCAGCTTGGGGTGGGTACTTAATGAGCAGTTCTTC. It specifies CASSLGWVLNEQFF. Combining the CDR3 with reference TRBV5-6 and TRBJ2-1 gives the whole variable domain DAGVTQSPTHLIKTRGQQVTLRCSPKSGHDTVSWYQQALGQGPQFIFQYYEEEERQRGNFPDRFSGHQFPNYSSELNVNALLLGDSALYLCASSLGWVLNEQFFGPGTRLTVL.

V is TRBV30 and J is TRBJ2-3; 13 bases match TRBD2. Unmatched junction bases numbered 5, after V lost 2 bases and J lost 6 bases. The germline V gene has CDR1 GTSNPN and CDR2 SVGIG (reference sequence). This CDR3 contains 15 residues. This chain's CDR3 is CAWSTSGGARDTQYF. The CDR3 DNA follows: TGTGCCTGGAGTACTAGCGGGGGGGCCAGGGATACGCAGTATTTT.

The gene calls are TRBV6-5 and TRBJ2-2; 12 bases are a match to TRBD2. The V and J ends lost 4 bases and 6 bases, in that order; junction bases with no gene match: 6. Germline V gives CDR1 MNHEY, CDR2 SVGAGI. The CDR3 totals 16 residues. This CDR3 is CASSSLAGGLAGELFF. The CDR3 coding sequence is TGTGCCAGCAGTTCGCTAGCGGGGGGGCTGGCCGGGGAGCTGTTTTTT.

V gene TRBV4-3 combines with J gene TRBJ2-2, with 10 positions matching TRBD2. This CDR3 has 16 amino acids. Germline assignment: CDR1 LGHNA and CDR2 YSLEER. With 1 base clipped from V and 5 bases from J, the junction kept 4 bases outside the gene matches. The CDR3 DNA is TGCGCCAGCAGCCAAGGAGCGGGGGGGCGGACCGGGGAGCTGTTTTTT. Translated, it gives CASSQGAGGRTGELFF.